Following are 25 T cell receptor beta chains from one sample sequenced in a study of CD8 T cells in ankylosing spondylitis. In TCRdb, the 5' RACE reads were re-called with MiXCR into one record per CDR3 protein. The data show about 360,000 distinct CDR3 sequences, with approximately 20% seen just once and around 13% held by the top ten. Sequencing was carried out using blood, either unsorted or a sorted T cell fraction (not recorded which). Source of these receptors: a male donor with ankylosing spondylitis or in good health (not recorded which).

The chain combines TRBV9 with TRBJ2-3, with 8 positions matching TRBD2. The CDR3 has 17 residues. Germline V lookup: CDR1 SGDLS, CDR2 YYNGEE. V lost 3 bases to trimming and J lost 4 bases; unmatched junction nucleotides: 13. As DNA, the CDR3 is TGTGCCAGCAGCGAAGAGGCAGCGGGGGTTTTGTCAGATACGCAGTATTTT. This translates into CASSEEAAGVLSDTQYF.

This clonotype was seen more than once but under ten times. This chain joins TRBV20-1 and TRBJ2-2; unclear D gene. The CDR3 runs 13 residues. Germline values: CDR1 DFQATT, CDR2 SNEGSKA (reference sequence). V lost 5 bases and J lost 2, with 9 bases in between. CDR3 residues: CSAPEINTGELFF. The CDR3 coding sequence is TGCAGTGCTCCCGAGATAAACACCGGGGAGCTGTTTTTT.

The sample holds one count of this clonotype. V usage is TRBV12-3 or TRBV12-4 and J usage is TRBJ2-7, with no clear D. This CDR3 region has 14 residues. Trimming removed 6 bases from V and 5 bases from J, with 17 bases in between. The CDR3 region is CASSRDGSGHEQYF. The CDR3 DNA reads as TGTGCCAGCAGCCGCGACGGGTCTGGCCACGAGCAGTACTTC.

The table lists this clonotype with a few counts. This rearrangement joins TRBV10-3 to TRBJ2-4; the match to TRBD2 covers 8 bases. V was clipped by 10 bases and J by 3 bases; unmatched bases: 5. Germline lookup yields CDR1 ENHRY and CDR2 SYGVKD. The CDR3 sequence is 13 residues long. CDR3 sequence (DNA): TGTGCCACCGGGGGGGACGGCAAAAACATTCAGTACTTC. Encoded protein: CATGGDGKNIQYF.

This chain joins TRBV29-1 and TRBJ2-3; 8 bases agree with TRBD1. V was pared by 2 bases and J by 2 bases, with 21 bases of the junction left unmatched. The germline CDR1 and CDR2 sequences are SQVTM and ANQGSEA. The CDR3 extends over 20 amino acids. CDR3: CSVETRNMGDRKFPTDTQYF. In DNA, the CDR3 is TGCAGCGTTGAAACCCGAAATATGGGGGACAGGAAGTTCCCCACAGATACGCAGTATTTT.

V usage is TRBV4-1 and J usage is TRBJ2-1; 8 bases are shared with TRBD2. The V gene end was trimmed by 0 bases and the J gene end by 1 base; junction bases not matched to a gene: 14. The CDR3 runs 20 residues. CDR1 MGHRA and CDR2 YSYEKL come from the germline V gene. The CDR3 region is CASSQDWARGVLSSYNEQFF. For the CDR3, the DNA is TGCGCCAGCAGCCAAGATTGGGCGCGGGGGGTCCTCTCGTCCTACAATGAGCAGTTCTTC.

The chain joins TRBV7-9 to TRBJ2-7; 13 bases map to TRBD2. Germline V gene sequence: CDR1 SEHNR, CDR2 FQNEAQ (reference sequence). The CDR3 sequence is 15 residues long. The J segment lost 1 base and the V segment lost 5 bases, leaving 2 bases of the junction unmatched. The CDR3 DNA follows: TGTGCCAGCAGCGGACTAGCGGGGGAGTCCTACGAGCAGTACTTC. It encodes CASSGLAGESYEQYF. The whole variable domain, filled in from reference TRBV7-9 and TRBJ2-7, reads DTGVSQNPRHKITKRGQNVTFRCDPISEHNRLYWYRQTLGQGPEFLTYFQNEAQLEKSRLLSDRFSAERPKGSFSTLEIQRTEQGDSAMYLCASSGLAGESYEQYFGPGTRLTVT.

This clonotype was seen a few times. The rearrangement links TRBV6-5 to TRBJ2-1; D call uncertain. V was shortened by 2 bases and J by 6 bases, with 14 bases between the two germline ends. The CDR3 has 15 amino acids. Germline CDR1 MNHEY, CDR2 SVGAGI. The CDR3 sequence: CASSYHPTTLNEQFF. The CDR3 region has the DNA TGTGCCAGCAGTTACCACCCTACGACCCTCAATGAGCAGTTCTTC.

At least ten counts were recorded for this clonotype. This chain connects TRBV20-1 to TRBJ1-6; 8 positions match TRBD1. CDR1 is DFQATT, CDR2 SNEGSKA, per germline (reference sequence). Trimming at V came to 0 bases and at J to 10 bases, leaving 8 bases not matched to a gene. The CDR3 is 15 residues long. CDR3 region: CSAREPTGDQSPLHF. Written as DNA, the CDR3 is TGCAGTGCTAGAGAACCGACAGGGGACCAATCACCCCTCCACTTT.

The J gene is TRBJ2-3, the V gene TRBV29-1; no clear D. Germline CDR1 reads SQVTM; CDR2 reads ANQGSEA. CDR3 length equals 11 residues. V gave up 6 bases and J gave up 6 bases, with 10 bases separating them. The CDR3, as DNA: TGCAGCGTAAACAATGGCGATACGCAGTATTTT. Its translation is CSVNNGDTQYF.

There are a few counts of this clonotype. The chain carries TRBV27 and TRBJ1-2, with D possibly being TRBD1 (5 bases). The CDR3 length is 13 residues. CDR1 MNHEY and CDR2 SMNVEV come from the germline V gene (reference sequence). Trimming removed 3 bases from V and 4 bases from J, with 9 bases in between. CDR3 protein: CASSFQGVYGYTF. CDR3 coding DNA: TGTGCCAGCAGTTTCCAAGGGGTCTATGGCTACACCTTC.

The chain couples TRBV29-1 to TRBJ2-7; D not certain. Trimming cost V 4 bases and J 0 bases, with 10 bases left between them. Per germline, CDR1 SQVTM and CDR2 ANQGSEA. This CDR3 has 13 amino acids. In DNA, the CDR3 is TGCAGCGTTGTTTCGTCCCTCTCCTACGAGCAGTACTTC. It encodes CSVVSSLSYEQYF.

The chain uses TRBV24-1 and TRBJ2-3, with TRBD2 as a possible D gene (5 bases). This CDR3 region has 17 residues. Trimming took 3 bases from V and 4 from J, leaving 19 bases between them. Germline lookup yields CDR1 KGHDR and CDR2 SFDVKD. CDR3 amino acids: CATSDRMGLYGADTQYF. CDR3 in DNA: TGTGCCACCAGTGATCGGATGGGCCTCTACGGGGCAGATACGCAGTATTTT.

CDR3 protein: CASSPRVGGARETQYF. CDR3 in DNA: TGTGCCAGCAGCCCCAGGGTGGGAGGGGCTCGGGAGACCCAGTACTTC. The rearrangement uses TRBV3-1 and TRBJ2-5; 7 bases fit TRBD2. Germline assignment: CDR1 LGHDT and CDR2 YNNKEL (reference sequence). V dropped 4 bases and J dropped 5; count of bases not matched to a gene: 13. There are 16 residues in the CDR3.

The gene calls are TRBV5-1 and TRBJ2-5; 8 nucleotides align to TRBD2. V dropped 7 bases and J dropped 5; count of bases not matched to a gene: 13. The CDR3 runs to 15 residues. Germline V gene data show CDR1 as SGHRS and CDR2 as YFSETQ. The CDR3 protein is CASSGYGGAVETQYF. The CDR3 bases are TGCGCCAGCTCGGGGTACGGGGGGGCCGTTGAGACCCAGTACTTC.

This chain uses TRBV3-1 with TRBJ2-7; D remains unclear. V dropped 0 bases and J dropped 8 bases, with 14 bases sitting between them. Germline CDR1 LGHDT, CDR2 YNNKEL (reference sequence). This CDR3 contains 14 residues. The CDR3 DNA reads TGTGCCAGCAGCCAAGAGGGTTTCTTTGGTAAGCAGTACTTC. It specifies CASSQEGFFGKQYF.

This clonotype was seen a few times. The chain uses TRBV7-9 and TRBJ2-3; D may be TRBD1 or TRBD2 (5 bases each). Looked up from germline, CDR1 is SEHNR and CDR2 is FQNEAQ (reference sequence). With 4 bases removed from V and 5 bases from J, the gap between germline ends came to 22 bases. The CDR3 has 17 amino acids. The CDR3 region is CASSSPLRDRAVDTQYF. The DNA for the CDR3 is TGTGCCAGCAGCTCTCCACTCCGGGACCGTGCAGTAGATACGCAGTATTTT.

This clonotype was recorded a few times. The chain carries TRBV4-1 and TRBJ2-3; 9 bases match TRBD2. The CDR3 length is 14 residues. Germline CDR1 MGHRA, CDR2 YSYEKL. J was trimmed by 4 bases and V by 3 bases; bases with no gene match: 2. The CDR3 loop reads CASSQGGGADTQYF. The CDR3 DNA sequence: TGCGCCAGCAGCCAGGGCGGGGGGGCAGATACGCAGTATTTT.

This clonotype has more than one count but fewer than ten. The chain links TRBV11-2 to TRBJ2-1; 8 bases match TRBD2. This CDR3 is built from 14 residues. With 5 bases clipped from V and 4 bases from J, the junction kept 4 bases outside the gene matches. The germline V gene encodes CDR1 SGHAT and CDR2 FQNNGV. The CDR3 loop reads CASSPERGYNEQFF. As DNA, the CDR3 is TGTGCCAGCAGCCCTGAGCGGGGGTACAATGAGCAGTTCTTC.

This CDR3 reads CASSLVVDAAGELFF. CDR3 nucleotide sequence: TGTGCCAGCAGCTTAGTCGTCGACGCCGCCGGGGAGCTGTTTTTT. The gene calls are TRBV7-2 and TRBJ2-2; D is unclear. The V end lost 1 base, the J end lost 6 bases, and 12 bases lay between the germline ends. Germline CDR1 and CDR2: SGHTA and FQGNSA. The length of the CDR3 is 15 residues. Full variable domain (missing parts from reference TRBV7-2 and TRBJ2-2): GAGVSQSPSNKVTEKGKDVELRCDPISGHTALYWYRQSLGQGLEFLIYFQGNSAPDKSGLPSDRFSAERTGGSVSTLTIQRTQQEDSAVYLCASSLVVDAAGELFFGEGSRLTVL.

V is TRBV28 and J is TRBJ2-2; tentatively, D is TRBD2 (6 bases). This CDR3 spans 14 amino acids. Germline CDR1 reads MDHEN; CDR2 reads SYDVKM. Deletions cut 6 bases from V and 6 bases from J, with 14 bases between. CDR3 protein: CASSPRLDPGELFF. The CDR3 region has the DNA TGTGCCAGCAGCCCAAGACTAGACCCCGGGGAGCTGTTTTTT.

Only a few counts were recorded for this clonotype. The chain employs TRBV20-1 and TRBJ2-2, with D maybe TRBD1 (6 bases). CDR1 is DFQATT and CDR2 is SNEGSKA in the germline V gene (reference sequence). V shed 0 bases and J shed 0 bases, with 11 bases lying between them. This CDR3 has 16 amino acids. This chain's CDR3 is CSARDPTGTNTGELFF. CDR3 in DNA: TGCAGTGCTAGAGATCCCACAGGGACGAACACCGGGGAGCTGTTTTTT.

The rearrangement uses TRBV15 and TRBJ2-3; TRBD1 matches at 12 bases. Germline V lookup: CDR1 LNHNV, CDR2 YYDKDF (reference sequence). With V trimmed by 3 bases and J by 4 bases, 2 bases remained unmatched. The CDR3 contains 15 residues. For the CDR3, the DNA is TGTGCCACCAGCAGGGGACAGGGGGCTGCAGATACGCAGTATTTT. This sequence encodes CATSRGQGAADTQYF.

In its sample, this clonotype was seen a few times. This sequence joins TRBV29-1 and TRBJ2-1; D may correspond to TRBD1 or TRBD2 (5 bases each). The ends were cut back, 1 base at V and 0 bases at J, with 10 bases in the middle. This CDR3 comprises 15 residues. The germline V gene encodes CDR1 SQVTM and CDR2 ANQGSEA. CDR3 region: CSVEAGRLSYNEQFF. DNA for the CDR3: TGCAGCGTTGAAGCGGGACGGCTCTCCTACAATGAGCAGTTCTTC.

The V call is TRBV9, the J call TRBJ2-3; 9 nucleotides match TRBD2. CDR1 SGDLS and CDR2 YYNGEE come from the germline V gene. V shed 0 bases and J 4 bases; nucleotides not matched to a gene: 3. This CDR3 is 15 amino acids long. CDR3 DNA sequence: TGTGCCAGCAGCGTAGAAGGACTAGCGCCAGATACGCAGTATTTT. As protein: CASSVEGLAPDTQYF.